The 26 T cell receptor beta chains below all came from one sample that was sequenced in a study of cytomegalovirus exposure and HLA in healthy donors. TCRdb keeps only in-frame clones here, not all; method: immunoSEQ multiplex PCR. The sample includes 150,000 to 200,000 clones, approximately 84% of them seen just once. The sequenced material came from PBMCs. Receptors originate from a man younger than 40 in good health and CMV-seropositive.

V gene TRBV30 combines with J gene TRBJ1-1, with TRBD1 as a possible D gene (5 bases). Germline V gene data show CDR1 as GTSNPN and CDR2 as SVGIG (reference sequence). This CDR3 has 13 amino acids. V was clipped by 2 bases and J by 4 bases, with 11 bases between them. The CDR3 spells CAWSPWGGTEAFF. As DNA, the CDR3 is TGTGCCTGGAGTCCGTGGGGGGGCACTGAAGCTTTCTTT.

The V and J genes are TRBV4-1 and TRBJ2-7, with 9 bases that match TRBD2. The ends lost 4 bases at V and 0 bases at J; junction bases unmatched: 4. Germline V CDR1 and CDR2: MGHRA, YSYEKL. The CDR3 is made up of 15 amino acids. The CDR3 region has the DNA TGCGCCAGCAGCCGGGCGGGGGGGGTCTCCTACGAGCAGTACTTC. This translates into CASSRAGGVSYEQYF.

The CDR3 bases are TGTGCCAGCAGTTACTCGGGCGGGACTAATGAAAAACTGTTTTTT. Protein sequence: CASSYSGGTNEKLFF. This sequence joins TRBV6-5 and TRBJ1-4, with unresolved D. Germline CDR1 MNHEY, CDR2 SVGAGI. This CDR3 is 15 amino acids long. Trimming took off 0 bases at V and 2 bases at J, with 7 bases between the two ends.

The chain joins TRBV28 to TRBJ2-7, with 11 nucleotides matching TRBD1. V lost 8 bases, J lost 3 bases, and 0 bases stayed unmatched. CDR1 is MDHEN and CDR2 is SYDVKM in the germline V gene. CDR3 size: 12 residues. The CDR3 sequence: CASGTGGYEQYF. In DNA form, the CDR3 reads TGTGCCAGCGGGACAGGGGGCTACGAGCAGTACTTC.

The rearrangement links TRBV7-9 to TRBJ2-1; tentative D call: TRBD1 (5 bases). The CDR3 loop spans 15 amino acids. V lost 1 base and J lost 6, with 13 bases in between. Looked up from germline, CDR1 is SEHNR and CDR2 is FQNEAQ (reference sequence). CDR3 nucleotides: TGTGCCAGCAGCTTAGAGGGGTACAGGTTCAATGAGCAGTTCTTC. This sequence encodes CASSLEGYRFNEQFF.

CDR3 bases: TGTGCCATCAGTGAGTCGGAGTTTCGGGACACTGAAGCTTTCTTT. Translating gives CAISESEFRDTEAFF. The V call is TRBV10-3, the J call TRBJ1-1; D is ambiguous. The CDR3 consists of 15 residues. In germline, CDR1 is ENHRY, CDR2 SYGVKD. The germline V and J ends were trimmed by 0 bases and 3 bases, with 11 bases remaining between them.

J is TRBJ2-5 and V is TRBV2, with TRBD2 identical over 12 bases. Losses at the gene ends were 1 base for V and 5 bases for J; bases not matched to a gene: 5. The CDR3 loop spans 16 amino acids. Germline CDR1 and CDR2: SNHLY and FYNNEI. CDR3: CASSEVLAGGSETQYF. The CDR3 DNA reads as TGTGCCAGCAGTGAAGTACTAGCGGGAGGTAGCGAGACCCAGTACTTC. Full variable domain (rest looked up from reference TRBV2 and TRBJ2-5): EPEVTQTPSHQVTQMGQEVILRCVPISNHLYFYWYRQILGQKVEFLVSFYNNEISEKSEIFDDQFSVERPDGSNFTLKIRSTKLEDSAMYFCASSEVLAGGSETQYFGPGTRLLVL.

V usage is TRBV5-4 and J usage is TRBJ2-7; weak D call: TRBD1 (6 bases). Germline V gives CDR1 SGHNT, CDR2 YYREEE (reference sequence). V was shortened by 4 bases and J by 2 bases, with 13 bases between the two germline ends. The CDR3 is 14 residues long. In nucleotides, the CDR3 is TGTGCCAGCAGCCCCCGACAGGTTACCTACGAGCAGTACTTC. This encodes CASSPRQVTYEQYF.

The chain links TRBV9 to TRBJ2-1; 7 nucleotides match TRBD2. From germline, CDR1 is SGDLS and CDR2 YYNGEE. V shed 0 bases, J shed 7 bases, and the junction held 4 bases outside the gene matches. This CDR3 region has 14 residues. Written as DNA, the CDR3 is TGTGCCAGCAGCGTAGAGGGCGGGAGTAATGAGCAGTTCTTC. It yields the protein CASSVEGGSNEQFF.

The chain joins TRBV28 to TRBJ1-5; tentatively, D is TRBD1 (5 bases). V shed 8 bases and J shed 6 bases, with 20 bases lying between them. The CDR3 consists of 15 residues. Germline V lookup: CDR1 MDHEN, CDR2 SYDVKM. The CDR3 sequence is CASPSRGAPSQPQHF. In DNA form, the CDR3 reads TGTGCCAGCCCCTCCCGTGGGGCCCCCAGTCAGCCCCAGCATTTT.

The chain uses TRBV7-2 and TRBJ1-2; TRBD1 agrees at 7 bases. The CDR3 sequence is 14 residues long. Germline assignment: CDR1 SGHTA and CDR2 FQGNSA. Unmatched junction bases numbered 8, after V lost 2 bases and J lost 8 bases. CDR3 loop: CASSLFTTGRGYTF. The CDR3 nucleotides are TGTGCCAGCAGCTTATTTACGACAGGGAGAGGCTACACCTTC.

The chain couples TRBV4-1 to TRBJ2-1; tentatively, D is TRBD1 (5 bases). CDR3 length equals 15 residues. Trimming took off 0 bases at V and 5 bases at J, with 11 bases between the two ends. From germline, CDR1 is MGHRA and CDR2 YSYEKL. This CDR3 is CASSQEGRADNEQFF. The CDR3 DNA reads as TGCGCCAGCAGCCAAGAGGGCAGGGCAGACAATGAGCAGTTCTTC.

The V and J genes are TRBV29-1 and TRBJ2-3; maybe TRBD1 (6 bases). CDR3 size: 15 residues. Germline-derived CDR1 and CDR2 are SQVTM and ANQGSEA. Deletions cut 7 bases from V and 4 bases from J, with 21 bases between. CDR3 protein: CSAREGVAGADTQYF. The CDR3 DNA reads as TGCAGCGCCCGAGAGGGGGTAGCAGGGGCAGATACGCAGTATTTT.

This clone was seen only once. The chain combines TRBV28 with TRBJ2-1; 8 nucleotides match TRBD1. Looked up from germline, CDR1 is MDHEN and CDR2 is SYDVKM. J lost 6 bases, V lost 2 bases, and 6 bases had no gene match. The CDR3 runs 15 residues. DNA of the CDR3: TGTGCCAGCAGTTTAGCCCTCGACAGGGGCAATGAGCAGTTCTTC. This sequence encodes CASSLALDRGNEQFF.

The chain's CDR3 is CASSFPRGQENEKLFF. CDR3 nucleotide sequence: TGTGCCAGCAGTTTTCCTCGGGGACAGGAGAATGAAAAACTGTTTTTT. This rearrangement joins TRBV28 to TRBJ1-4; the match to TRBD1 covers 8 bases. Germline CDR1 is MDHEN and CDR2 is SYDVKM. The ends lost 3 bases at V and 5 bases at J; junction bases unmatched: 8. The CDR3 length is 16 residues.

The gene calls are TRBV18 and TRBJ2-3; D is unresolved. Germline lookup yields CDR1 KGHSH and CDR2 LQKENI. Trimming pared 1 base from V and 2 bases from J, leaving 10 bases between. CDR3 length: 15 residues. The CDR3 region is CASSPQDTHTDTQYF. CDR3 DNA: TGTGCCAGCTCACCACAAGACACGCACACAGATACGCAGTATTTT.

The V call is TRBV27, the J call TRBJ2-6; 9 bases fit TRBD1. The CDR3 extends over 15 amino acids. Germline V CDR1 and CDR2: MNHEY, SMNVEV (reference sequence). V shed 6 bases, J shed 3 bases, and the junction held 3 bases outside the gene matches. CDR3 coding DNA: TGTGCCAGCAGGACAGGGGGTGGTGGGGCCAACGTCCTGACTTTC. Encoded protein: CASRTGGGGANVLTF.

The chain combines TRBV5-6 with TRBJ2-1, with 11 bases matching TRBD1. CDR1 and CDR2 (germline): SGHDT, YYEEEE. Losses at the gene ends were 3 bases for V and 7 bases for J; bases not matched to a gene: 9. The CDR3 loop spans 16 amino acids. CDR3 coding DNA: TGTGCCAGCAGCTCGGACAGGGGGCAGTTGGGGAATGAGCAGTTCTTC. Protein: CASSSDRGQLGNEQFF.

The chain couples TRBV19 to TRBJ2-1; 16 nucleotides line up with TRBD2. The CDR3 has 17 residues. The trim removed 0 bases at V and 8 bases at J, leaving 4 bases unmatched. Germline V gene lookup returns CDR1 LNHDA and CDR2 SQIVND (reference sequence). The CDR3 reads CASSIEGTSGGAHEQFF. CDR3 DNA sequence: TGTGCCAGTAGTATAGAAGGGACTAGCGGGGGGGCCCATGAGCAGTTCTTC.

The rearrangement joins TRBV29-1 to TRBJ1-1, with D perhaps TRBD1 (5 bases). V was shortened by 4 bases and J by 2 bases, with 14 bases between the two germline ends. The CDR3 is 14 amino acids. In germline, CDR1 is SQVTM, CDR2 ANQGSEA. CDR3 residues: CSVAGQGGNTEAFF. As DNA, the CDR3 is TGCAGCGTTGCAGGTCAGGGAGGAAACACTGAAGCTTTCTTT.

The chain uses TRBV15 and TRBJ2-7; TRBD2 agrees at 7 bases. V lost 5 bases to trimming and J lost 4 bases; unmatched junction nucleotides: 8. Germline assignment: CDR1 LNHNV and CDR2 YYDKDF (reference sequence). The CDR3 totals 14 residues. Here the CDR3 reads CATSGGVSGYEQYF. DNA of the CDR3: TGTGCCACCAGCGGGGGGGTAAGCGGATACGAGCAGTACTTC.

The CDR3 spells CASSLPGYEQYF. CDR3 DNA sequence: TGTGCCAGCAGCTTACCCGGTTACGAGCAGTACTTC. The chain has TRBV5-4 and TRBJ2-7; no definite D call. CDR1 SGHNT and CDR2 YYREEE come from the germline V gene (reference sequence). Trimming left V 2 bases short and J 4 bases short, with 7 bases between. The length of the CDR3 is 12 residues.

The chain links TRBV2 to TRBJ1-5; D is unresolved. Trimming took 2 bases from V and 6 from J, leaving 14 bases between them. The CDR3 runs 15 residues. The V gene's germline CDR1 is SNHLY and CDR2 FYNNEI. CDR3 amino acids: CASSELTGLGQPQHF. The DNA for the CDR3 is TGTGCCAGCAGTGAACTAACGGGGTTGGGTCAGCCCCAGCATTTT.

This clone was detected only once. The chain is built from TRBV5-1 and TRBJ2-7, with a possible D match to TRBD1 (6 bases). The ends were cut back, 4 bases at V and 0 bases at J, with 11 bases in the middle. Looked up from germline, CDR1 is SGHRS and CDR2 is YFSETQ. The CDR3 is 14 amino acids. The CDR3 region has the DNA TGCGCCAGCAGCCCGGACAGAAGCTCCTACGAGCAGTACTTC. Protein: CASSPDRSSYEQYF.

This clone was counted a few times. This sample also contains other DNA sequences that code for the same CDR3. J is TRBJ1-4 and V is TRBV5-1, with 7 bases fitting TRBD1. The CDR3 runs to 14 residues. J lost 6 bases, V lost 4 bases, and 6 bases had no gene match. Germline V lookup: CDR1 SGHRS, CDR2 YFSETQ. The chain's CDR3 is CASSLAGGDEKLFF. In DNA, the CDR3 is TGCGCCAGCAGCCTCGCAGGGGGTGATGAAAAACTGTTTTTT.

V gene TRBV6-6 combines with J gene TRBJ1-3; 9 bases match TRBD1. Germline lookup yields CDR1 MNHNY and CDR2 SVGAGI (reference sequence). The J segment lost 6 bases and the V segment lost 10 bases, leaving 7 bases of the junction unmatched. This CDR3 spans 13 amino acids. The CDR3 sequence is CATSDRGVNTIYF. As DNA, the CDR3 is TGTGCCACCTCGGACAGGGGCGTAAACACCATATATTTT.